The 16 T cell receptor beta chains below were found in one sample sequenced in a study of identical twins. TCRdb ran MiXCR on the 5' RACE reads and lists one entry per CDR3 protein. The sample lists about 570,000 distinct CDR3 sequences; 7.5% to 10% were seen once. In addition, the sample was reused for a study of yellow fever vaccine responses in identical twins.

What was sequenced was PBMCs. These receptors were obtained from a woman aged 18-30 years in good health.

This clonotype has ten or more counts. The rearrangement joins TRBV7-8 to TRBJ2-5; weak D call: TRBD1 (5 bases). The CDR3 length is 17 residues. Germline V gene lookup returns CDR1 SGHVS and CDR2 FQNEAQ. The germline V and J ends were trimmed by 0 bases and 4 bases, with 18 bases remaining between them. CDR3 coding DNA: TGTGCCAGCAGCTTAGCGGGTGGATCTCCGACAGCAGAGACCCAGTACTTC. Protein: CASSLAGGSPTAETQYF.

Note on this clonotype: The junction differs from germline at one of its ends, possibly a read error. The V call is TRBV12-3 or TRBV12-4, the J call TRBJ2-1, with a weak D call TRBD2 (6 bases). This CDR3 region has 13 residues. Here the CDR3 DNA reads TGTGCCAGCAGTCCTGGGGCCGGGACTGGTAAGCTCTTC. Translated: CASSPGAGTGKLF.

The chain employs TRBV4-2 and TRBJ2-5; unclear D gene. V was cut by 4 bases and J by 3 bases, with 9 bases left in between. The CDR3 contains 13 residues. Germline loops: CDR1 LGHNA, CDR2 YNFKEQ. CDR3 sequence: CASSRLYKETQYF. CDR3 DNA sequence: TGTGCCAGCAGCCGACTGTACAAAGAGACCCAGTACTTC.

The chain recombines TRBV29-1 with TRBJ2-7; tentatively, D is TRBD2 (6 bases). CDR3 length equals 16 residues. Trimming removed 7 bases from V and 2 bases from J, with 24 bases in between. Germline V gene data show CDR1 as SQVTM and CDR2 as ANQGSEA. The CDR3 bases are TGCAGCGCTGGGGAGGCAGGGCCCGGATCAGCCTACGAGCAGTACTTC. Amino acid sequence: CSAGEAGPGSAYEQYF.

This clonotype was counted between two and nine times. The chain recombines TRBV11-3 with TRBJ2-7; 9 positions match TRBD1. With 7 bases clipped from V and 6 bases from J, the junction kept 7 bases outside the gene matches. This CDR3 has 13 amino acids. The germline gives CDR1 SGHNT, CDR2 YENEEA. CDR3 nucleotides: TGTGCCAGCAATGGGACAGGGTTTGGCGAGCAGTACTTC. Translating it yields CASNGTGFGEQYF.

The V gene is TRBV11-3, the J gene TRBJ1-1, with D tentatively TRBD1 (5 bases). V lost 0 bases and J lost 5, with 13 bases in between. From germline, CDR1 is SGHNT and CDR2 YENEEA. There are 15 residues in the CDR3. The CDR3 DNA is TGTGCCAGCAGCTTAGATTCCGGGGCCGGTACTGAAGCTTTCTTT. Translation: CASSLDSGAGTEAFF.

The chain joins TRBV27 to TRBJ2-4; D gene uncertain. Germline CDR1 is MNHEY and CDR2 is SMNVEV (reference sequence). Trimming stripped 7 bases from V and 0 bases from J, with 19 bases between. This CDR3 is 17 amino acids long. The CDR3 region has the DNA TGTGCCAGCATTCGCGAGGCCCGGGCCGGAGCCAAAAACATTCAGTACTTC. This translates into CASIREARAGAKNIQYF.

The V and J genes are TRBV7-8 and TRBJ2-1, with TRBD1 matching 8 bases. The junction had 10 bases not matched to a gene; V was cut back by 2 bases and J by 4 bases. There are 17 residues in the CDR3. Germline lookup yields CDR1 SGHVS and CDR2 FQNEAQ. The CDR3 DNA reads TGTGCCAGCAGCTTACAAATGATCAGGGGGCGATACAATGAGCAGTTCTTC. It encodes CASSLQMIRGRYNEQFF.

Ten or more counts support this clonotype. Mismatch with germline at one junction end may stem from a read error. The chain employs TRBV5-4 and TRBJ2-3, with TRBD1 matching over 9 bases. Looked up from germline, CDR1 is SGHNT and CDR2 is YYREEE (reference sequence). The CDR3 loop spans 14 amino acids. The CDR3 region is CASRLGQGEDTQYF. Written as DNA, the CDR3 is TGTGCCAGCAGGTTGGGACAGGGTGAAGATACGCAGTATTTT.

This chain joins TRBV24-1 and TRBJ2-1, with 8 bases aligning to TRBD1. The CDR3 contains 16 residues. CDR1 KGHDR and CDR2 SFDVKD come from the germline V gene. Trimming removed 1 base from V and 6 bases from J; junction bases left unmatched: 7. This CDR3 is CATSDFGQGSPNEQFF. The CDR3 DNA follows: TGTGCCACCAGTGATTTCGGACAGGGATCGCCCAATGAGCAGTTCTTC.

This clonotype was counted a few times. The DNA of the CDR3 is TGTGCCAGCAGCTATGGGGGGGCGGAGACCCAGTACTTC. As protein: CASSYGGAETQYF. The chain recombines TRBV5-5 with TRBJ2-5, with D possibly matching TRBD2 (7 bases). CDR1 SGHKS and CDR2 YYEKEE come from the germline V gene (reference sequence). Deletions cut 3 bases from V and 5 bases from J, with 11 bases between. CDR3 size: 13 residues. The whole variable domain, remainder taken from reference TRBV5-5 and TRBJ2-5, is DAGVTQSPTHLIKTRGQQVTLRCSPISGHKSVSWYQQVLGQGPQFIFQYYEKEERGRGNFPDRFSARQFPNYSSELNVNALLLGDSALYLCASSYGGAETQYFGPGTRLLVL.

This chain links TRBV7-2 with TRBJ2-3; TRBD2 matches at 9 bases. The germline V gene encodes CDR1 SGHTA and CDR2 FQGNSA. This CDR3 region has 15 residues. V lost 2 bases to trimming and J lost 4 bases; unmatched junction nucleotides: 4. The CDR3 loop is CASSLPSGVADTQYF. The CDR3 DNA reads TGTGCCAGCAGCTTACCTAGCGGGGTAGCAGATACGCAGTATTTT.

The chain carries TRBV25-1 and TRBJ2-7; tentative D call: TRBD1 (5 bases). The CDR3 loop spans 12 amino acids. Germline CDR1 reads MGHDK; CDR2 reads SYGVNS. V shed 10 bases and J shed 0 bases, with 10 bases lying between them. The CDR3 region has the DNA TGTGCCACCACAGGCTCCTCCTACGAGCAGTACTTC. The encoded protein is CATTGSSYEQYF.

The chain employs TRBV5-4 and TRBJ1-2; tentative D call: TRBD1 (5 bases). V was cut by 2 bases and J by 3 bases, with 14 bases left in between. Germline assignment: CDR1 SGHNT and CDR2 YYREEE (reference sequence). The CDR3 spans 15 residues. The chain's CDR3 is CASSFAREGHYGYTF. The CDR3 nucleotides read TGTGCCAGCAGCTTTGCCAGGGAGGGCCACTATGGCTACACCTTC.

The sample holds a few counts of this clonotype. CDR3 in amino acids: CATSDPGTSGFNEQFF. In DNA form, the CDR3 reads TGTGCCACCAGTGACCCCGGGACTAGCGGTTTTAATGAGCAGTTCTTC. The rearrangement joins TRBV24-1 to TRBJ2-1, with 11 bases matching TRBD2. J was trimmed by 7 bases and V by 4 bases; bases with no gene match: 8. CDR1 is KGHDR and CDR2 is SFDVKD in the germline V gene. The CDR3 consists of 16 residues.

Only a few counts were recorded for this clonotype. The rearrangement joins TRBV2 to TRBJ1-5, with a possible D match to TRBD1 (6 bases). The CDR3 is made up of 14 amino acids. CDR1 is SNHLY and CDR2 is FYNNEI in the germline V gene. V lost 6 bases, J lost 4 bases, and 13 bases lay in between. CDR3 protein: CASRMQGNNQPQHF. The CDR3 coding sequence is TGTGCCAGCAGAATGCAGGGGAATAATCAGCCCCAGCATTTT.